The 17 T cell receptor beta chains below were found in one sample sequenced in a study of blood T cells in healthy people across ages. A J-beta primer mix and a sample-barcoded 5' primer were used in a second PCR of roughly 6 to 12 cycles. MiXCR, run by TCRdb on the 5' RACE reads, gives a single entry per CDR3 protein. The profile shows 1.5 million to 2 million distinct CDR3 sequences, over 25% of them singletons. The sequenced sample consisted of blood. The receptor source for this set is a woman aged 25 to 39 in good health.

J is TRBJ2-1 and V is TRBV20-1, with TRBD2 matching over 7 bases. Germline CDR1 DFQATT, CDR2 SNEGSKA (reference sequence). The CDR3 has 14 amino acids. Germline trimming cut 0 bases from V and 13 bases from J; bases unmatched to any gene: 12. The CDR3 is CSARDMGGKETQFF. DNA for the CDR3: TGCAGTGCTAGAGATATGGGGGGGAAAGAGACCCAGTTCTTC.

The rearrangement joins TRBV5-1 to TRBJ1-5; TRBD1 might be the D (5 bases). Germline lookup yields CDR1 SGHRS and CDR2 YFSETQ. The CDR3 has 13 amino acids. V was shortened by 8 bases and J by 4 bases, with 13 bases between the two germline ends. CDR3 bases: TGCGCCAGGCGGCGGGGACCTAATCAGCCCCAGCATTTT. Translated: CARRRGPNQPQHF.

The sample holds a few counts of this clonotype. CDR3 bases: TGTGCCACCAGCAGAGAAGGAACAGGGGCGCTAACTAACTATGGCTACACCTTC. It encodes CATSREGTGALTNYGYTF. The chain employs TRBV15 and TRBJ1-2, with 7 bases matching TRBD1. The germline CDR1 and CDR2 sequences are LNHNV and YYDKDF (reference sequence). V shed 0 bases, J shed 0 bases, and the junction held 10 bases outside the gene matches. CDR3 size: 18 residues.

The chain recombines TRBV7-9 with TRBJ2-3, with D maybe TRBD1 (6 bases). This CDR3 is 16 amino acids long. CDR1 and CDR2 from the germline V gene are SEHNR and FQNEAQ (reference sequence). Trimming left V 5 bases short and J 6 bases short, with 21 bases between. The CDR3 bases are TGTGCCAGCAGCCTTCCGGGGTCGGCGAGGGGGGATACGCAGTATTTT. The encoded protein is CASSLPGSARGDTQYF.

The V gene is TRBV6-6, the J gene TRBJ2-7, with a tentative D call TRBD2 (5 bases). Germline V lookup: CDR1 MNHNY, CDR2 SVGAGI (reference sequence). Trimming took off 0 bases at V and 1 base at J, with 16 bases between the two ends. The CDR3 has 17 residues. In DNA, the CDR3 is TGTGCCAGCAGTTACTCGACCGTGAGCGGATATTCCTACGAGCAGTACTTC. It is translated as CASSYSTVSGYSYEQYF.

V and J are TRBV28 and TRBJ1-2; D gene ambiguous. Trimming cost V 7 bases and J 1 base, with 13 bases left between them. There are 14 residues in the CDR3. Germline CDR1 and CDR2: MDHEN and SYDVKM. CDR3 protein: CASNSLNINYGYTF. CDR3 nucleotides: TGTGCCAGCAACAGTTTGAACATTAACTATGGCTACACCTTC.

At least ten counts were recorded for this clonotype. CDR3 sequence reads: CSVDRTGRDEQFF. The DNA of the CDR3 is TGCAGCGTTGACCGGACAGGGCGCGATGAGCAGTTCTTC. V usage is TRBV29-1 and J usage is TRBJ2-1; 8 bases align to TRBD1. The V gene's germline CDR1 is SQVTM and CDR2 ANQGSEA. Trimming at V came to 3 bases and at J to 8 bases, leaving 6 bases not matched to a gene. The CDR3 has 13 amino acids.

This sequence joins TRBV11-2 and TRBJ2-1, with 8 nucleotides matching TRBD2. This CDR3 has 19 residues. Looked up from germline, CDR1 is SGHAT and CDR2 is FQNNGV. Losses at the gene ends were 5 bases for V and 2 bases for J; bases not matched to a gene: 17. The CDR3 protein is CASSPRVGSGTGPYNEQFF. CDR3 in DNA: TGTGCCAGCAGCCCCCGGGTCGGTAGCGGGACGGGGCCCTACAATGAGCAGTTCTTC.

CDR3 nucleotides: TGTGCCAGCAGCTCCGGGGAGAGGGTAGCTTTCTTT. Amino acid sequence: CASSSGERVAFF. The rearrangement joins TRBV7-2 to TRBJ1-1, with D unresolved. This CDR3 has 12 amino acids. Germline CDR1 reads SGHTA; CDR2 reads FQGNSA. V was pared by 4 bases and J by 10 bases, with 13 bases between.

This clonotype occurred a few times. This rearrangement joins TRBV6-6 to TRBJ1-6; no definite D call. The CDR3 length is 15 residues. Trimming shortened V by 3 bases and J by 4 bases, and 10 bases separated the two germline ends. Germline values: CDR1 MNHNY, CDR2 SVGAGI (reference sequence). The CDR3 sequence: CASSYKTVYNSPLHF. The CDR3 DNA reads TGTGCCAGCAGTTATAAAACAGTGTATAATTCACCCCTCCACTTT.

The genes are TRBV7-2 and TRBJ2-3; TRBD1 might be the D (6 bases). The CDR3 has 15 amino acids. Deletions cut 6 bases from V and 8 bases from J, with 21 bases between. Germline V gene lookup returns CDR1 SGHTA and CDR2 FQGNSA. The CDR3 DNA is TGTGCCAGCAGGCCCAGGGGAGCTCCGGGAAGTACGCAGTATTTT. Translated, it gives CASRPRGAPGSTQYF.

The chain uses TRBV9 and TRBJ2-5, with 9 bases lining up with TRBD2. J lost 11 bases, V lost 3 bases, and 11 bases had no gene match. Germline loops: CDR1 SGDLS, CDR2 YYNGEE. This CDR3 has 14 amino acids. The CDR3 DNA sequence: TGTGCCAGCAGCGGGACTAGCGAGGGAGGAGAGCAGTACTTC. Translated, it gives CASSGTSEGGEQYF.

This chain connects TRBV29-1 to TRBJ2-1, with 8 bases aligning to TRBD2. The CDR3 spans 14 residues. Trimming at V came to 4 bases and at J to 8 bases, leaving 10 bases not matched to a gene. CDR1 and CDR2 (germline): SQVTM, ANQGSEA. Written as DNA, the CDR3 is TGCAGCGTTGCCGGACGGGAGGGCCGTGATGAGCAGTTCTTC. This gives the protein CSVAGREGRDEQFF.

This clonotype was seen many times. The rearrangement links TRBV7-2 to TRBJ2-1; 7 nucleotides line up with TRBD2. Unmatched junction bases numbered 7, after V lost 5 bases and J lost 3 bases. The CDR3 length is 15 residues. The V gene's germline CDR1 is SGHTA and CDR2 FQGNSA. The CDR3 sequence is CASSASSGSYNEQFF. CDR3 nucleotide sequence: TGTGCCAGCAGCGCATCTAGCGGAAGCTACAATGAGCAGTTCTTC.

J is TRBJ2-7 and V is TRBV6-2 or TRBV6-3, with D possibly TRBD1 on 6 matching bases. Trimming removed 2 bases at V and 7 bases at J, with 27 bases between. CDR1 is MNHEY, CDR2 SVGEGT, per germline. The CDR3 runs to 18 residues. The CDR3 nucleotides read TGTGCCAGCAGTTACCTTGGAGGCAGGGGCATGGGTTTCATGGAGCAGTACTTC. It yields the protein CASSYLGGRGMGFMEQYF.

This clonotype was detected ten times or more. The chain uses TRBV7-2 and TRBJ2-5; 7 bases fit TRBD2. Per the germline V gene, CDR1 is SGHTA and CDR2 is FQGNSA. V gave up 7 bases and J gave up 3 bases; unmatched junction bases: 5. CDR3 size: 13 residues. The CDR3 nucleotides are TGTGCCAGCATCAGGGCGGGAGAAGAGACCCAGTACTTC. Protein sequence: CASIRAGEETQYF.

The chain uses TRBV25-1 and TRBJ2-3; a weak D match, TRBD1 (6 bases). This CDR3 contains 17 residues. The ends were cut back, 10 bases at V and 0 bases at J, with 23 bases in the middle. Germline V lookup: CDR1 MGHDK, CDR2 SYGVNS. For the CDR3, the DNA is TGTGCCAAGACACCAGGGGATCCGGAGCCTAGCACAGATACGCAGTATTTT. Amino acids: CAKTPGDPEPSTDTQYF.